This T cell receptor (beta chain) was captured in a study of cytomegalovirus exposure and HLA in healthy donors. Vbeta (60) and Jbeta (13) primers were used in the PCR. The method was immunoSEQ multiplex PCR; TCRdb's version includes in-frame clones alone and lacks a portion of them. The repertoire includes approximately 200,000 clones, roughly 85% of them detected once, and approximately 4.4% sits in the top ten. V lost 4 bases, J lost 6 bases, and 11 bases lay in between. The CDR3 is 12 residues long. Looked up from germline, CDR1 is SGHDT and CDR2 is YYEEEE. Study results and caveats: Diagnosis of cytomegalovirus status made by the classifier reportedly showed high specificity and sensitivity.

With respect to this clone: The antigen is undetermined.

Sequences were obtained from PBMCs. The chain has TRBV5-6 and TRBJ2-7, with D perhaps matching TRBD1 (5 bases). The TCR sequence derives from a woman aged 25 to 39 in good health and CMV-seropositive. Here the CDR3 DNA reads TGTGCCAGCAGCAAGGGGTTTGGCGAGCAGTACTTC. Translating gives CASSKGFGEQYF.